This TCR beta chain was obtained from a study of identical twins. Study outcomes and limitations: Conclusions rested on cross-sectional statistics rather than following the same donors. In cord blood, abundant beta clonotypes had fewer insertions; memory showed no trend.

A template switching step contributed a universal primer site, while unique molecular identifiers were present in the cDNA. TCRdb reprocessed the 5' RACE reads with MiXCR, giving one entry per CDR3 protein. This table has about 890,000 distinct CDR3 sequences, about 12% appearing once. Comment on this clonotype: What it recognizes is unknown.

CDR1 is ENHRY and CDR2 is SYGVKD in the germline V gene. There are 15 residues in the CDR3. The V end was cut by 1 base, the J end by 2 bases, with 10 bases between. Healthy Caucasians were all of the donors. These same records also appear under a second study, on yellow fever vaccine responses in identical twins.

V is TRBV10-3 and J is TRBJ2-3, with D possibly TRBD2 on 5 matching bases. The sequence derives from a woman younger than 30 in good health. Sequenced sample: PBMCs. As DNA, the CDR3 is TGTGCCATCAGTGAGTTTATGGGAGCCACAGATACGCAGTATTTT. This sequence encodes CAISEFMGATDTQYF.